The next 10 T cell receptor beta chains were all read from a single sample in a study of T cells in Graves' hyperthyroidism and ophthalmopathy. TCR beta CDR3 sequences were amplified from RNA transcripts. The study used the HTBI primer set for a first-round RT-PCR of the TCR CDR3. Each CDR3 protein gets one entry after TCRdb re-called the multiplex PCR reads with MiXCR. This sample has about 380,000 distinct CDR3 sequences, with approximately 14% found just once. What was sequenced was blood. Receptor source: a woman in her sixties or seventies with Graves' hyperthyroidism.

At least ten counts were recorded for this clonotype. This chain uses TRBV5-1 with TRBJ2-3, with TRBD2 matching over 12 bases. CDR3 length: 15 residues. Germline trimming cut 2 bases from V and 5 bases from J; bases unmatched to any gene: 3. CDR1 and CDR2 (germline): SGHRS, YFSETQ. The CDR3 DNA sequence: TGCGCCAGCAGCTTAGGACTAGCGGGATTAGATACGCAGTATTTT. Its protein is CASSLGLAGLDTQYF.

This clonotype was found many times. This rearrangement joins TRBV12-3 or TRBV12-4 to TRBJ1-3, with 8 bases matching TRBD1. V lost 3 bases to trimming and J lost 8 bases; unmatched junction nucleotides: 12. The CDR3 has 16 amino acids. DNA for the CDR3: TGTGCCAGCAGTTTCCCCCAGCAGGGGGCTCGGGACACCATATATTTT. Its protein product is CASSFPQQGARDTIYF.

This clonotype was seen a handful of times. The CDR3 nucleotides read TGCAGCGTAATACTAGGGAGCGGGAGATCTTACAATGAGCAGTTCTTC. Its translation is CSVILGSGRSYNEQFF. The V call is TRBV29-1, the J call TRBJ2-1, with 8 bases aligning to TRBD2. V dropped 6 bases and J dropped 4; count of bases not matched to a gene: 14. Germline CDR1 SQVTM, CDR2 ANQGSEA. This CDR3 contains 16 residues.

This clonotype was seen a few times. The V gene is TRBV2, the J gene TRBJ1-5; 7 bases match TRBD1. The CDR3 is 13 residues long. The germline CDR1 and CDR2 sequences are SNHLY and FYNNEI. The V segment lost 8 bases and the J segment 6 bases; nucleotides outside the gene matches: 7. In DNA form, the CDR3 reads TGTGCCAGCCAAGACAGGGAAAGTCAGCCCCAGCATTTT. Translation: CASQDRESQPQHF.

This clonotype was counted many times. This chain joins TRBV3-1 and TRBJ2-3; maybe TRBD1 (5 bases). The CDR3 runs 14 residues. V was shortened by 4 bases and J by 4 bases, with 12 bases between the two germline ends. CDR1 is LGHDT and CDR2 is YNNKEL in the germline V gene (reference sequence). CDR3 sequence: CASSPLQVPDTQYF. DNA for the CDR3: TGTGCCAGCAGCCCATTACAGGTCCCAGATACGCAGTATTTT.

This clonotype has a count of ten or more. The genes are TRBV5-1 and TRBJ1-5, with D uncertain. In germline, CDR1 is SGHRS, CDR2 YFSETQ. The V gene lost 4 bases and the J gene lost 1 base, with 9 bases spanning the gap. This CDR3 has 14 amino acids. The CDR3 protein is CASSPDGSNQPQHF. In nucleotides, the CDR3 is TGCGCCAGCAGCCCCGACGGGAGCAATCAGCCCCAGCATTTT.

This clonotype was recorded at least ten times. V is TRBV6-1 and J is TRBJ1-1, with D tentatively TRBD1 (6 bases). From germline, CDR1 is MNHNS and CDR2 SASEGT. V lost 5 bases and J 4 bases, leaving 14 bases between the germline ends. The CDR3 consists of 14 residues. Here the CDR3 reads CASSRNREGTEAFF. For the CDR3, the DNA is TGTGCCAGCAGTAGAAACAGGGAGGGCACTGAAGCTTTCTTT.

This clonotype was seen only a few times. Given a much more abundant clone one base away, this may be a read error. The CDR3 does not close with the conserved phenylalanine or tryptophan, likely indicating a read error. The J gene is TRBJ2-7, the V gene TRBV27, with D perhaps TRBD1 (6 bases). V lost 3 bases and J lost 3, with 9 bases in between. The CDR3 sequence is 13 residues long. Germline V lookup: CDR1 MNHEY, CDR2 SMNVEV (reference sequence). The CDR3 DNA sequence: TGTGCCAGCAGTTTTGAACAGGGCTACGAGCAGTACCTC. Amino acids: CASSFEQGYEQYL.

There are many counts of this clonotype. This chain links TRBV7-9 with TRBJ2-1; 7 bases are shared with TRBD1. Trimming cost V 4 bases and J 5 bases; bases outside gene matches: 11. The CDR3 has 16 amino acids. The germline gives CDR1 SEHNR, CDR2 FQNEAQ (reference sequence). The CDR3 here is CASSSVPHGQDNEQFF. In DNA form, the CDR3 reads TGTGCCAGCAGCTCAGTCCCCCACGGACAGGACAATGAGCAGTTCTTC. The full variable domain, with the rest looked up from reference TRBV7-9 and TRBJ2-1, is DTGVSQNPRHKITKRGQNVTFRCDPISEHNRLYWYRQTLGQGPEFLTYFQNEAQLEKSRLLSDRFSAERPKGSFSTLEIQRTEQGDSAMYLCASSSVPHGQDNEQFFGPGTRLTVL.

The V call is TRBV30, the J call TRBJ1-3; TRBD1 might be the D (5 bases). Germline V lookup: CDR1 GTSNPN, CDR2 SVGIG (reference sequence). Between the trimmed V and J ends, which lost 0 bases and 4 bases, there was a span of 10 bases. This CDR3 has 14 residues. CDR3 loop: CAWSVGTYGNTIYF. The DNA for the CDR3 is TGTGCCTGGAGTGTAGGGACTTACGGAAACACCATATATTTT.